The rows below give T cell receptor beta chains drawn from one sample of a study of blood T cell repertoires in COVID-19. Using immunoSEQ multiplex PCR, the repertoire was profiled, and TCRdb retains in-frame clones only, with some absent. The data hold about 220,000 clones, with around 88% observed a single time. Sequenced: peripheral blood. The receptors shown here come from a woman between 45 and 65 years old with acute or convalescent COVID-19. Both conserved end residues are part of each CDR3. A D gene is named only where the DNA matches it firmly. Not every row has a clone size; where given, it reads once, few, many or a size class.

j_call	clone_size	v_call	d_call	cdr3_nt	cdr3_aa
TRBJ2-3	-	TRBV19	TRBD2	TGTGCCAGTAGCTTCCCGGAGGAAAGCGGGAGTTACACAGATACGCAGTATTTT	CASSFPEESGSYTDTQYF
TRBJ2-1	-	TRBV11-3	TRBD2	TGTGCCAGCAGCCCTAGCGGGAGAGGTTTTGGTGAGCAGTTCTTC	CASSPSGRGFGEQFF
TRBJ2-3	-	TRBV27	-	TGTGCCAGCAGTTCCAGGGTGGTGCGCACAGATACGCAGTATTTT	CASSSRVVRTDTQYF
TRBJ1-5	many	TRBV28	-	TGTGCCAGCACCGAGCGGGGGACCTATGGCAATCAGCCCCAGCATTTT	CASTERGTYGNQPQHF
TRBJ2-1	-	TRBV27	TRBD2	TGTGCCAGCAGTTTAAGCGGGAGTGGGAATGAGCAGTTCTTC	CASSLSGSGNEQFF
TRBJ2-7	-	TRBV29-1	-	TGCAGCGCCTACGACAGCTACGAGCAGTACTTC	CSAYDSYEQYF
TRBJ1-1	-	TRBV5-1	-	TGCGCCAGCAGCTTGGAAGGACTTGGGAACACTGAAGCTTTCTTT	CASSLEGLGNTEAFF
TRBJ2-7	few	TRBV29-1	TRBD2	TGCAGCGTCGCCTCCGGGACTAGCGGTTCCGAGCAGTACTTC	CSVASGTSGSEQYF
TRBJ1-1	-	TRBV12-3/TRBV12-4	-	TGTGCCAGCAGTTTTCAGGGCACTGAAGCTTTCTTT	CASSFQGTEAFF
TRBJ1-1	-	TRBV6-5	TRBD1	TGTGCCAGCACCTTCCCTCAGGGGGCAGGCACTGAAGCTTTCTTT	CASTFPQGAGTEAFF
TRBJ2-1	-	TRBV6-4	-	TGTGCCAGCACCTCTCCGGGACACCCGGTACAGCGGTTCTTC	CASTSPGHPVQRFF
TRBJ1-1	-	TRBV28	-	TGTGCCAGCAGACCCGACAGGACCCTGAACACTGAAGCTTTCTTT	CASRPDRTLNTEAFF
TRBJ2-3	-	TRBV6-5	TRBD1	TGTGCCAGCAGGGACCCAGACAGGGTTAATACGCAGTATTTT	CASRDPDRVNTQYF
TRBJ2-3	-	TRBV7-2	-	TGTGCCAGCGGCCCTAGCTATACGCAGTATTTT	CASGPSYTQYF
TRBJ2-7	-	TRBV29-1	TRBD2	TGCAGCGTTGGGGAGCTAGCGGGAGGCGAGCAGTACTTC	CSVGELAGGEQYF
TRBJ2-1	-	TRBV29-1	-	TGCAGCGTTGAAGCTACTAATGAGCAGTTCTTC	CSVEATNEQFF
TRBJ1-1	-	TRBV3-1/TRBV3-2	TRBD1	TGTGCCAGCAGCCCTACCCGACAGGGGGCCGGGAACACTGAAGCTTTCTTT	CASSPTRQGAGNTEAFF
TRBJ2-5	-	TRBV10-3	TRBD1	TGTGCCATCAGTGCAGAACAGGGGGAAGAGACCCAGTACTTC	CAISAEQGEETQYF
TRBJ2-3	-	TRBV30	-	TGTGCCTGGAGTGCCGGGCGAAAAGGAGGAGATACGCAGTATTTT	CAWSAGRKGGDTQYF
TRBJ1-2	-	TRBV5-1	TRBD1	TGCGCCAGCAGCCCTGCTCAGGGACAGGGATCGAACTATGGCTACACCTTC	CASSPAQGQGSNYGYTF
TRBJ1-3	-	TRBV28	-	TGTGCCAGCAGTCCCCCGGGCTCTGGAAACACCATATATTTT	CASSPPGSGNTIYF